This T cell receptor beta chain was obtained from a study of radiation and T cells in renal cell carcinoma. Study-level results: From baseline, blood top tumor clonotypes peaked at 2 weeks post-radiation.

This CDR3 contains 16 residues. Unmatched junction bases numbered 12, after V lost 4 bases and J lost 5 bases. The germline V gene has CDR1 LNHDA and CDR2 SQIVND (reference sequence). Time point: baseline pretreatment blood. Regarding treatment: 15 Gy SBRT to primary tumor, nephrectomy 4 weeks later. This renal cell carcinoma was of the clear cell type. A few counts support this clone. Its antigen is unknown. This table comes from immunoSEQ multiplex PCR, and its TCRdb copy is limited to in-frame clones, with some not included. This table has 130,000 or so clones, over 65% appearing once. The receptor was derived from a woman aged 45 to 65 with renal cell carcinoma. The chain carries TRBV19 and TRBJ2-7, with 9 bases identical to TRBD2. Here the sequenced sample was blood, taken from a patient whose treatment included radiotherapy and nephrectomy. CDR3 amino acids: CASSTTHRLAVDEQYF. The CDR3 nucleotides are TGTGCCAGTAGTACCACTCACAGACTAGCGGTGGACGAGCAGTACTTC.